These T cell receptor beta chains were read from a single sample in a study of blood T cell repertoires in COVID-19. Clones were read by immunoSEQ multiplex PCR, and TCRdb kept only the in-frame ones, dropping some. Of 380,000 or so clones listed, roughly nine tenths are singletons. The sample was peripheral blood. The origin of the receptors is a man in his forties or fifties with acute or convalescent COVID-19. CDR3s leave out the opening cysteine and the closing phenylalanine or tryptophan. Fields, in order: J gene, V gene, clone size, CDR3 protein. Size tells how often a clone was seen (once, few, many) or the class of an expanded clone, and some rows leave it out.

TRBJ2-5,TRBV30,-,AWSPRWGQGQETQY
TRBJ1-1,TRBV5-4,once,ASSNPGGTEAF
TRBJ2-5,TRBV11-2,-,ASSLGVGGTQETQY
TRBJ1-2,TRBV7-8,once,ASSSKGQLLTNYGYT
TRBJ2-3,TRBV14,-,ASSHRDSLTDTQY
TRBJ1-3,TRBV7-9,-,ASSFLGLYSGNTIY
TRBJ2-1,TRBV27,-,ASTQLSGGNEQF
TRBJ2-1,TRBV28,-,ASSPLVVPRDEQF
TRBJ1-6,TRBV30,-,AWMMGTGVSPLH
TRBJ2-3,TRBV27,-,ASSLGEVYTQY
TRBJ2-7,TRBV28,-,ASSYRYEQY
TRBJ2-3,TRBV27,-,ASSLFNTDTQY
TRBJ1-2,TRBV6-5,-,ASRPQGGAYGYT
TRBJ2-7,TRBV5-4,-,ASSLASGGAEEQY
TRBJ2-7,TRBV7-2,-,ASSLRSLTSGYEQY
TRBJ1-1,TRBV7-9,-,ASSFGGEWPEAF
TRBJ2-2,TRBV5-8,-,ASSFGGRAGELF
TRBJ2-1,TRBV6-4,-,ASRHLTSGINEQF
TRBJ2-1,TRBV2,-,ASSPDSRPYNEQF
TRBJ1-1,TRBV10-1,-,ASGSQGPNTEAF
TRBJ2-5,TRBV18,-,ASSPQKRETQY
TRBJ2-2,TRBV5-1,-,ASSPMGGGELF
TRBJ1-4,TRBV13,-,ASSGYSGTTNEKLF
TRBJ1-5,TRBV30,-,AWSGNNQPQH
TRBJ2-5,TRBV28,-,ASSWGTSETQY
TRBJ1-2,TRBV7-9,-,ASSLSTGDAGGYT
TRBJ1-1,TRBV28,-,ASRPTGGGTEAF
TRBJ1-2,TRBV6-1,-,ASSERDRVYYGYT
TRBJ2-3,TRBV7-9,few,ASSVTVADTQY
TRBJ1-2,TRBV5-4,-,ASSPTGENYGYT
TRBJ2-1,TRBV11-2,-,ASSQGLAGGLGF
TRBJ2-3,TRBV2,-,ASRKAGGTDTQY
TRBJ1-2,TRBV5-1,-,ASSASTGTQIGGYT
TRBJ1-2,TRBV28,-,ASSSPSQGANYGYT
TRBJ2-5,TRBV9,-,ASSVDASSGETQY
TRBJ2-2,TRBV5-1,-,ASSPHFWQGVNTGELF
TRBJ1-4,TRBV27,-,ASSLRTGRNEKLF
TRBJ1-3,TRBV6-6,-,ASRNGQAGNTIY
TRBJ2-7,TRBV6-6,-,ASSYAGQGGLNEQY
TRBJ1-6,TRBV9,-,ASSLWTDTSVTNNSPLH
TRBJ1-1,TRBV11-2,-,ASSLTSQPTGTAF
TRBJ2-3,TRBV7-9,-,ASSPAAITDTQY
TRBJ1-1,TRBV19,once,ASSPKEGTGGRRTEAF
TRBJ1-1,TRBV7-2,-,ASSLRQGRPF
TRBJ2-7,TRBV6-2/TRBV6-3,-,ASSYSTVVQY
TRBJ1-2,TRBV27,-,ASSFGVRGGYT
TRBJ2-2,TRBV9,-,ASSVQGSNTGELF
TRBJ2-1,TRBV7-6,-,ASSFGGAPKYNEQF
TRBJ1-1,TRBV6-5,-,ASSQGLGTEAF
TRBJ1-2,TRBV6-5,-,ASSYSRDGYT
TRBJ2-1,TRBV28,-,ASSSFTGGVNEQF
TRBJ1-1,TRBV7-4,once,ASSFSVRSGGGTEAF
TRBJ2-7,TRBV28,-,ASSASGTASYEQY
TRBJ1-1,TRBV27,-,ASSLSGGLNTEAF
TRBJ2-3,TRBV9,-,ASSAGASDWADTQY
TRBJ2-7,TRBV28,-,ASSLDSVSYEQY
TRBJ1-1,TRBV14,-,ASSQTGFMNTEAF